The clone carrying this TCR beta chain was seen more than once but under ten times. This sample was included in a study of blood T cell repertoires in COVID-19. There are 17 residues in the CDR3. The V end was cut by 1 base, the J end by 1 base, with 14 bases between. CDR1 and CDR2 (germline): MNHEY, SMNVEV (reference sequence). In the original analysis: By means of reference gene primer amplification, nucleated cell counts were estimated. Libraries were prepared by immunoSEQ multiplex PCR; TCRdb keeps only in-frame clonotypes and omits some of them. V, J and clone size derive from that table, while D and trimming were established from the DNA sequence. Counted here are around 300,000 clones, approximately 88% occurring once; the ten biggest clones make up 4%.

This sequence was found in a woman between 45 and 60 years old with active or convalescent COVID-19. V gene TRBV27 combines with J gene TRBJ1-5; D might be TRBD1 (5 bases). Sequenced input: peripheral blood. CDR3 in amino acids: CASSLYGGSGSNQPQHF. The DNA of the CDR3 is TGTGCCAGCAGTTTATACGGGGGAAGTGGGAGCAATCAGCCCCAGCATTTT.